This T cell receptor beta chain was captured by sequencing in a study of identifying expanded T cells in peripheral blood. Whole-study findings and limits: Technical replicates showed around 1.1 changed clones; about two weeks about 16; four weeks 19. Clone count variance between roughly two-week samples rose with total template count.

Healthy donors had no documented immune events, such as infections, while sampled. Note on this clone: What it binds is not known.

There are 16 residues in the CDR3. V was cut by 5 bases and J by 1 base, with 15 bases left in between. Germline CDR1 and CDR2: SNHLY and FYNNEI. Profiling relied on immunoSEQ multiplex PCR, and the TCRdb table lists in-frame clones only, not all of them. The sample yields roughly 84,000 clones, around nine tenths seen once. Sequencing was done on a sample of blood. The origin of this receptor is a person aged 18-69 years in good health. The chain is built from TRBV2 and TRBJ1-5; weak D call: TRBD1 (6 bases). CDR3 sequence: CASSHPHRVSNQPQHF. CDR3 DNA: TGTGCCAGCAGTCACCCCCACAGGGTGAGCAATCAGCCCCAGCATTTT.